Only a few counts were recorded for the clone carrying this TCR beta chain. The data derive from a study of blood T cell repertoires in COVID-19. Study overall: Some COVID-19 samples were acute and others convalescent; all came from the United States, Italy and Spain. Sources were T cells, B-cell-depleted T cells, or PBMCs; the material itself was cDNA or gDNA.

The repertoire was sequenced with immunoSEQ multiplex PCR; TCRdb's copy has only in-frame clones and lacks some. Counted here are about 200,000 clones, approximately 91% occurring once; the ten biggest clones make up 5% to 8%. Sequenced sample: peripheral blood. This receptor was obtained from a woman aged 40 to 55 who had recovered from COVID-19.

The CDR3 DNA sequence: TGTGCCAGCAGCCAGGGGAATAGCAATCAGCCCCAGCATTTT. Translation gives CASSQGNSNQPQHF. V gene TRBV25-1 combines with J gene TRBJ1-5; TRBD1 might be the D (6 bases). V was shortened by 6 bases and J by 0 bases, with 9 bases between the two germline ends. The CDR3 consists of 14 residues. The germline V gene has CDR1 MGHDK and CDR2 SYGVNS.